The 28 T cell receptor beta chains given below trace back to one sample, sequenced in a study of post-analysis software for immune sequencing data. Sequencing libraries made from TCR beta cDNA carried unique molecular identifiers. TCRdb recomputed calls from the PCR reads with MiXCR, one row per CDR3 protein. This table has roughly 570,000 distinct CDR3 sequences, 30% to 40% appearing once. Study-wide results and caveats: When patients were compared with controls, about five TRBV segments were more frequent, TRBV5-6, TRBV5-1 and TRBV20-1 among them.

Antigen specificity for these receptors is unknown. The source material was blood. The receptors originated from a girl younger than 18 with multiple sclerosis.

The chain recombines TRBV7-8 with TRBJ2-3; D is undetermined. CDR3 length: 15 residues. Germline CDR1 reads SGHVS; CDR2 reads FQNEAQ. Between the trimmed V and J ends, which lost 6 bases and 1 base, there was a span of 14 bases. Written as DNA, the CDR3 is TGTGCCAGCAGAAGGGTCGAGGTCGGCACAGATACGCAGTATTTT. Protein product: CASRRVEVGTDTQYF. The full variable domain, in which reference TRBV7-8 and TRBJ2-3 provide the parts outside the CDR3, is GAGVSQSPRYKVAKRGQDVALRCDPISGHVSLFWYQQALGQGPEFLTYFQNEAQLDKSGLPSDRFFAERPEGSVSTLKIQRTQQEDSAVYLCASRRVEVGTDTQYFGPGTRLTVL.

This clonotype was seen a handful of times. The chain carries TRBV11-2 and TRBJ2-3; D call uncertain. Germline CDR1 reads SGHAT; CDR2 reads FQNNGV. CDR3 length equals 14 residues. With 5 bases removed from V and 6 bases from J, the gap between germline ends came to 15 bases. The CDR3 bases are TGTGCCAGCAGCCTCGAGCCAAGGGTGGATACGCAGTATTTT. It is translated as CASSLEPRVDTQYF.

The chain has TRBV6-6 and TRBJ1-5; 9 bases are shared with TRBD1. Unmatched junction bases numbered 7, after V lost 6 bases and J lost 4 bases. Germline V gene data show CDR1 as MNHNY and CDR2 as SVGAGI (reference sequence). CDR3 length: 15 residues. This CDR3 is CASSQGDRVNQPQHF. CDR3 sequence (DNA): TGTGCCAGCAGCCAGGGGGACAGGGTTAATCAGCCCCAGCATTTT.

The rearrangement links TRBV5-1 to TRBJ2-1, with D possibly TRBD1 on 5 matching bases. The germline V gene has CDR1 SGHRS and CDR2 YFSETQ. CDR3 length: 14 amino acids. The V end was cut by 7 bases, the J end by 7 bases, with 18 bases between. Written as DNA, the CDR3 is TGCGCCAGCGCAGCTTTGACAGACCGGAATGAGCAGTTCTTC. Translating it yields CASAALTDRNEQFF.

This clonotype showed up just a few times. The rearrangement links TRBV12-3 or TRBV12-4 to TRBJ2-7; 11 nucleotides line up with TRBD1. Germline trimming cut 6 bases from V and 7 bases from J; bases unmatched to any gene: 5. This CDR3 contains 13 residues. CDR3 loop: CASRGTGGYEQYF. The CDR3 DNA sequence: TGTGCCAGCAGGGGGACAGGGGGTTATGAGCAGTACTTC.

In this sample, this clonotype turned up a few times. This chain connects TRBV5-1 to TRBJ2-3, with unresolved D. V lost 2 bases, J lost 2 bases, and 3 bases lay in between. This CDR3 is 12 amino acids long. Germline V gene data show CDR1 as SGHRS and CDR2 as YFSETQ. This CDR3 is CASSFHTDTQYF. The CDR3 coding sequence is TGCGCCAGCAGCTTTCACACAGATACGCAGTATTTT. Complete variable domain (other parts from reference TRBV5-1 and TRBJ2-3): KAGVTQTPRYLIKTRGQQVTLSCSPISGHRSVSWYQQTPGQGLQFLFEYFSETQRNKGNFPGRFSGRQFSNSRSEMNVSTLELGDSALYLCASSFHTDTQYFGPGTRLTVL.

CDR3 coding DNA: TGTGCCAGCAGTCTGGATCATCGTAATAGCAATCAGCCCCAGCATTTT. The encoded protein is CASSLDHRNSNQPQHF. V is TRBV12-3 or TRBV12-4 and J is TRBJ1-5; D not certain. V dropped 5 bases and J dropped 0 bases, with 14 bases sitting between them. The CDR3 covers 16 residues.

The chain joins TRBV4-2 to TRBJ2-3, with a tentative D call TRBD2 (5 bases). Germline CDR1 reads LGHNA; CDR2 reads YNFKEQ. V gave up 8 bases and J gave up 3 bases, with 15 bases separating them. CDR3 length: 14 residues. The CDR3 sequence is CASRVGSSTDTQYF. DNA of the CDR3: TGTGCCAGCCGGGTTGGGAGCTCAACAGATACGCAGTATTTT.

The chain employs TRBV7-9 and TRBJ2-7, with D tentatively TRBD2 (6 bases). The CDR3 contains 15 residues. Between the trimmed V and J ends, which lost 6 bases and 6 bases, there was a span of 21 bases. Germline CDR1 reads SEHNR; CDR2 reads FQNEAQ (reference sequence). CDR3 residues: CASRGDLGTPGEQYF. The CDR3, as DNA: TGTGCCAGCAGAGGCGACCTCGGGACTCCGGGCGAGCAGTACTTC.

The chain links TRBV7-6 to TRBJ2-5; the D gene could be TRBD1 or TRBD2 (7 bases each). Germline CDR1 SGHVS, CDR2 FNYEAQ. The V and J ends lost 5 bases and 3 bases respectively, with 22 bases between them. CDR3 length: 17 residues. The CDR3 DNA reads as TGTGCCAGCAGCCCCAGGGGGGGCAGTCCCTCTGAAGAGACCCAGTACTTC. This codes for CASSPRGGSPSEETQYF.

This clonotype was counted a few times. This rearrangement joins TRBV11-2 to TRBJ2-5; 8 bases are shared with TRBD1. CDR3 length: 14 amino acids. The germline V gene encodes CDR1 SGHAT and CDR2 FQNNGV. J was trimmed by 5 bases and V by 2 bases; bases with no gene match: 4. CDR3 protein: CASSLQGAVETQYF. CDR3 bases: TGTGCCAGCAGCTTACAGGGGGCTGTCGAGACCCAGTACTTC.

Only a few counts were recorded for this clonotype. V is TRBV9 and J is TRBJ2-5; a weak D match, TRBD1 (6 bases). Germline V gene data show CDR1 as SGDLS and CDR2 as YYNGEE. The CDR3 has 12 amino acids. The V end lost 3 bases, the J end lost 5 bases, and 8 bases lay between the germline ends. Written as DNA, the CDR3 is TGTGCCAGCAGCGAAACAGGGGAGACCCAGTACTTC. This codes for CASSETGETQYF.

The chain couples TRBV12-3 or TRBV12-4 to TRBJ1-1; 9 positions match TRBD1. The CDR3 consists of 16 residues. V shed 7 bases and J 2 bases; nucleotides not matched to a gene: 11. The CDR3 protein is CASTLGGQGRNTEAFF. The CDR3 DNA reads as TGTGCCAGCACCCTAGGGGGACAGGGCAGAAACACTGAAGCTTTCTTT.

This clonotype was found a few times. The rearrangement links TRBV7-6 to TRBJ2-1, with TRBD2 identical over 7 bases. The germline V gene encodes CDR1 SGHVS and CDR2 FNYEAQ. Trimming at V came to 3 bases and at J to 7 bases, leaving 6 bases not matched to a gene. This CDR3 comprises 14 residues. CDR3: CASSLGGLGNEQFF. CDR3 nucleotides: TGTGCCAGCAGCTTGGGAGGGTTAGGGAATGAGCAGTTCTTC.

In this sample, this clonotype turned up a few times. V gene TRBV3-1 combines with J gene TRBJ2-3, with D possibly matching TRBD2 (7 bases). The CDR3 is 17 amino acids. Germline lookup yields CDR1 LGHDT and CDR2 YNNKEL (reference sequence). With 2 bases removed from V and 2 bases from J, the gap between germline ends came to 17 bases. The CDR3 coding sequence is TGTGCCAGCAGCCAAACGGGGGGCGATATTTACACAGATACGCAGTATTTT. As protein: CASSQTGGDIYTDTQYF.

This clonotype was detected only a few times. This chain joins TRBV14 and TRBJ2-1, with 7 bases lining up with TRBD2. The CDR3 is made up of 16 amino acids. The V gene's germline CDR1 is SGHDN and CDR2 FVKESK. The V and J ends lost 3 bases and 4 bases, in that order; junction bases with no gene match: 9. In DNA form, the CDR3 reads TGTGCCAGCAGCCAGTTTCTAGCGGTCTTTTACAATGAGCAGTTCTTC. This translates into CASSQFLAVFYNEQFF.

This clonotype has only a few counts. V and J are TRBV12-3 or TRBV12-4 and TRBJ2-6; 9 bases fit TRBD1. The CDR3 runs 19 residues. Trimming removed 5 bases from V and 0 bases from J; junction bases left unmatched: 11. CDR3 nucleotide sequence: TGTGCCAGCAGTACAACAGGGGGCCAGGGCCTCTCTGGGGCCAACGTCCTGACTTTC. It translates to CASSTTGGQGLSGANVLTF.

This clonotype has just a few counts. The genes are TRBV7-2 and TRBJ2-1; 10 bases match TRBD2. CDR1 SGHTA and CDR2 FQGNSA come from the germline V gene. CDR3 size: 16 residues. V was pared by 2 bases and J by 6 bases, with 7 bases of the junction left unmatched. The CDR3 loop is CASSLRRAGGLNEQFF. CDR3 coding DNA: TGTGCCAGCAGCTTACGGAGAGCGGGGGGGCTCAATGAGCAGTTCTTC. The full variable domain, in which reference TRBV7-2 and TRBJ2-1 provide the parts outside the CDR3, is GAGVSQSPSNKVTEKGKDVELRCDPISGHTALYWYRQSLGQGLEFLIYFQGNSAPDKSGLPSDRFSAERTGGSVSTLTIQRTQQEDSAVYLCASSLRRAGGLNEQFFGPGTRLTVL.

The chain has TRBV25-1 and TRBJ2-2; 7 bases agree with TRBD1. V shed 6 bases and J 0 bases; nucleotides not matched to a gene: 7. This CDR3 comprises 16 residues. Germline CDR1 MGHDK, CDR2 SYGVNS. The CDR3 sequence is CASRKDRTANTGELFF. CDR3 sequence (DNA): TGTGCCAGCAGGAAGGACAGGACTGCGAACACCGGGGAGCTGTTTTTT.

This clonotype has ten or more counts. V is TRBV6-6 and J is TRBJ2-7; tentatively, D is TRBD1 or TRBD2 (5 bases each). The CDR3 sequence is 12 residues long. In germline, CDR1 is MNHNY, CDR2 SVGAGI (reference sequence). V was shortened by 2 bases and J by 4 bases, with 6 bases between the two germline ends. Here the CDR3 reads CASSYEGYEQYF. The DNA of the CDR3 is TGTGCCAGCAGTTACGAGGGGTACGAGCAGTACTTC.

This clonotype was seen a few times. The V and J genes are TRBV7-3 and TRBJ2-3; possibly TRBD1 or TRBD2 for D (5 bases each). The CDR3 covers 13 residues. Trimming pared 6 bases from V and 8 bases from J, leaving 15 bases between. Germline values: CDR1 SGHTA, CDR2 FQGTGA. The CDR3 reads CASRPQGGGTQYF. For the CDR3, the DNA is TGTGCCAGCAGGCCCCAGGGCGGAGGTACGCAGTATTTT.

This clonotype was picked up many times. This sequence joins TRBV12-3 or TRBV12-4 and TRBJ1-6; TRBD1 matches at 8 bases. The CDR3 runs 15 residues. The V gene end was trimmed by 5 bases and the J gene end by 10 bases; junction bases not matched to a gene: 10. The CDR3 DNA reads as TGTGCCAGCAGTCGCCGGACAGGGCTCGGATCACCCCTCCACTTT. This encodes CASSRRTGLGSPLHF.

The chain is built from TRBV10-2 and TRBJ1-3; possible D gene TRBD1, 5 bases. Germline CDR1 reads WSHSY; CDR2 reads SAAADI. The CDR3 extends over 14 amino acids. V was pared by 7 bases and J by 3 bases, with 13 bases between. The CDR3 DNA sequence: TGCGCCAGCACCCCCGGGACTCTTGGAAACACCATATATTTT. This codes for CASTPGTLGNTIYF.

As DNA, the CDR3 is TGCAGTGCTCAGGGGCTAGCGGGGGGGGTTTACCGAGAGACCCAGTACTTC. Residues: CSAQGLAGGVYRETQYF. The chain employs TRBV20-1 and TRBJ2-7, with 12 bases lining up with TRBD2. The closer fit of TRBJ2-5 to the DNA end suggests the J call may be wrong. CDR3 length: 17 residues. Germline V CDR1 and CDR2: DFQATT, SNEGSKA (reference sequence).

This rearrangement joins TRBV24-1 to TRBJ2-5, with 11 bases identical to TRBD1. V shed 3 bases, J shed 3 bases, and the junction held 2 bases outside the gene matches. Germline V gene lookup returns CDR1 KGHDR and CDR2 SFDVKD. The CDR3 contains 15 residues. CDR3 DNA sequence: TGTGCCACCAGTGATGTGGGACAGGGGGAAGAGACCCAGTACTTC. Its protein is CATSDVGQGEETQYF.

This clonotype was detected only a few times. V usage is TRBV5-1 and J usage is TRBJ2-2; D uncertain. V shed 4 bases and J shed 6 bases, with 13 bases lying between them. CDR1 is SGHRS and CDR2 is YFSETQ in the germline V gene. The CDR3 loop spans 14 amino acids. CDR3 DNA sequence: TGCGCCAGCAGCGTCTTAGAACACGCCGGGGAGCTGTTTTTT. It encodes CASSVLEHAGELFF. Full variable domain (missing parts from reference TRBV5-1 and TRBJ2-2): KAGVTQTPRYLIKTRGQQVTLSCSPISGHRSVSWYQQTPGQGLQFLFEYFSETQRNKGNFPGRFSGRQFSNSRSEMNVSTLELGDSALYLCASSVLEHAGELFFGEGSRLTVL.

The chain has TRBV7-9 and TRBJ1-2; possible D gene TRBD1, 6 bases. Between the trimmed V and J ends, which lost 6 bases and 5 bases, there was a span of 16 bases. The CDR3 has 14 amino acids. Germline assignment: CDR1 SEHNR and CDR2 FQNEAQ (reference sequence). CDR3 sequence (DNA): TGTGCCAGCAGTCCAGACGGGACATCGTATGGCTACACCTTC. Translating gives CASSPDGTSYGYTF. The whole variable domain, remainder taken from reference TRBV7-9 and TRBJ1-2, is DTGVSQNPRHKITKRGQNVTFRCDPISEHNRLYWYRQTLGQGPEFLTYFQNEAQLEKSRLLSDRFSAERPKGSFSTLEIQRTEQGDSAMYLCASSPDGTSYGYTFGSGTRLTVV.

The chain uses TRBV6-5 and TRBJ2-5; D possibly corresponds to TRBD1 (6 bases). V shed 10 bases and J shed 3 bases, with 12 bases lying between them. The CDR3 sequence is 12 residues long. The germline V gene encodes CDR1 MNHEY and CDR2 SVGAGI. The CDR3 nucleotides are TGTGCCACCACAGGGACCGAAGAGACCCAGTACTTC. It yields the protein CATTGTEETQYF.